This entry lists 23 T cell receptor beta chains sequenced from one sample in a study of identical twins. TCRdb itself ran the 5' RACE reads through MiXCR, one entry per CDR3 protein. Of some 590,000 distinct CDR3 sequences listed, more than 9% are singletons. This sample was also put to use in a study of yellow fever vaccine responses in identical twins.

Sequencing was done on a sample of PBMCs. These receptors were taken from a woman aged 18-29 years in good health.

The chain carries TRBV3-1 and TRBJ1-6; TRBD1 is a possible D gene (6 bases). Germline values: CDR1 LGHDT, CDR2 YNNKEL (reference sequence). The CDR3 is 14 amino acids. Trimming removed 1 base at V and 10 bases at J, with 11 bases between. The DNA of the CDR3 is TGTGCCAGCAGCCAAGGGCAGGGGCGGTCACCCCTCCACTTT. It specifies CASSQGQGRSPLHF.

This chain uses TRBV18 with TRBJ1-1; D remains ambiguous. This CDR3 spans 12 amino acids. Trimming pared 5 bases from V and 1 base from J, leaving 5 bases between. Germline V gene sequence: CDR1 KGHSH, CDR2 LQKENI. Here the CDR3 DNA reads TGTGCCAGCTCAGTCCAGAACACTGAAGCTTTCTTT. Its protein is CASSVQNTEAFF. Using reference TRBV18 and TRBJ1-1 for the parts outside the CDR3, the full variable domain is NAGVMQNPRHLVRRRGQEARLRCSPMKGHSHVYWYRQLPEEGLKFMVYLQKENIIDESGMPKERFSAEFPKEGPSILRIQQVVRGDSAAYFCASSVQNTEAFFGQGTRLTVV.

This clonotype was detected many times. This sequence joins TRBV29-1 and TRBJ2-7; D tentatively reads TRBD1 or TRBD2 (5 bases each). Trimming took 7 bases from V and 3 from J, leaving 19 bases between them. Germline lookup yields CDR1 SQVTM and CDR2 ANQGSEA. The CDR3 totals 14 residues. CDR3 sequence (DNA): TGCAGCGCCACTTTGGGGGTTTCAATCTACGAGCAGTACTTC. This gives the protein CSATLGVSIYEQYF.

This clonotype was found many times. The CDR3 bases are TGTGCCAGCAGTCACGGGGAGGGGGACAATGAAAAACTGTTTTTT. Amino acid sequence: CASSHGEGDNEKLFF. The J gene is TRBJ1-4, the V gene TRBV12-3 or TRBV12-4; possible D gene TRBD1, 6 bases. V was shortened by 5 bases and J by 5 bases, with 15 bases between the two germline ends. This CDR3 is built from 15 residues.

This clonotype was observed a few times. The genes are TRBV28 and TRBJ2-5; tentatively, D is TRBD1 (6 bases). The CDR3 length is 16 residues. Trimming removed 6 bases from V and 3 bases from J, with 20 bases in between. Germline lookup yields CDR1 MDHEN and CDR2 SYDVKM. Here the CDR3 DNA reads TGTGCCAGCAGACCGCGAATACAACAGGGTAAAGAGACCCAGTACTTC. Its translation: CASRPRIQQGKETQYF.

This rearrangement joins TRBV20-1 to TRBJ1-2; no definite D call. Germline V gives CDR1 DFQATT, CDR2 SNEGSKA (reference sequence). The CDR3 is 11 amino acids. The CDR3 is CRCDGLYGYTF. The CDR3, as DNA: TGCAGATGCGACGGCCTCTATGGCTACACCTTC.

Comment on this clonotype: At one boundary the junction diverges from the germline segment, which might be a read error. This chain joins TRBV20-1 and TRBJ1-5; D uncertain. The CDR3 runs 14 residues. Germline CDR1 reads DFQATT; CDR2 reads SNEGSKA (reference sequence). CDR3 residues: CSASYQSPNQSQHF. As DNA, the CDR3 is TGCAGTGCTAGTTACCAGAGCCCCAATCAGTCCCAGCATTTT.

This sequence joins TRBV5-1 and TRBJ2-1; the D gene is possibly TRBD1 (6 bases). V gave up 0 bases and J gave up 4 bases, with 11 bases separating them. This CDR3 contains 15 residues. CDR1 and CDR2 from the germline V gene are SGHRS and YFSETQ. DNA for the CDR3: TGCGCCAGCAGCTTGGTGGGGGCGCAGTACAATGAGCAGTTCTTC. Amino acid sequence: CASSLVGAQYNEQFF.

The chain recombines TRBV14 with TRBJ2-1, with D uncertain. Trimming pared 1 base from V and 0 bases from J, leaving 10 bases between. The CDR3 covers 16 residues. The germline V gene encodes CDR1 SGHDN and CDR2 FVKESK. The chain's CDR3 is CASSQGWPTSYNEQFF. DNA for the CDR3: TGTGCCAGCAGCCAAGGGTGGCCTACCTCCTACAATGAGCAGTTCTTC.

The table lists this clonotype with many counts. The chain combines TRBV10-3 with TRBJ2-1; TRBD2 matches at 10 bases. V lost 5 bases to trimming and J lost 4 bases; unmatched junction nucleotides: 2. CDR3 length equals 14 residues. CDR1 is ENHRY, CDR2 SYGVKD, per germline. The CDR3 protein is CAISPSGGYNEQFF. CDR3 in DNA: TGTGCCATCAGTCCTAGCGGGGGTTACAATGAGCAGTTCTTC.

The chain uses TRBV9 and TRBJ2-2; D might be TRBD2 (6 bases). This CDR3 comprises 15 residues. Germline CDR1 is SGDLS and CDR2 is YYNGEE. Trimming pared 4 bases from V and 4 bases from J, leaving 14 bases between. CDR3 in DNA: TGTGCCAGCAGCATAAGTAGCGGACCCACCGGGGAGCTGTTTTTT. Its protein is CASSISSGPTGELFF. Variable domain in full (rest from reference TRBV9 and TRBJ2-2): DSGVTQTPKHLITATGQRVTLRCSPRSGDLSVYWYQQSLDQGLQFLIQYYNGEERAKGNILERFSAQQFPDLHSELNLSSLELGDSALYFCASSISSGPTGELFFGEGSRLTVL.

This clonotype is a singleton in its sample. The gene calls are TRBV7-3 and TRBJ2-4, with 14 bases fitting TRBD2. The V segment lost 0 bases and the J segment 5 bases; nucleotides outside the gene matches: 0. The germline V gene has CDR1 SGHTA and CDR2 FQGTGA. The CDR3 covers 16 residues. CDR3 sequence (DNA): TGTGCCAGCAGCTTAACGGGACTAGCGGGGGAAAACATTCAGTACTTC. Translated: CASSLTGLAGENIQYF.

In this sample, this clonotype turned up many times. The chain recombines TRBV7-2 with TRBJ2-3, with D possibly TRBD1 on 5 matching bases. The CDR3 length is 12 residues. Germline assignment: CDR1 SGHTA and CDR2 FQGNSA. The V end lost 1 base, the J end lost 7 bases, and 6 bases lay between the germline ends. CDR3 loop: CASSLEGYTQYF. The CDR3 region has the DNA TGTGCCAGCAGCTTAGAGGGGTATACGCAGTATTTT.

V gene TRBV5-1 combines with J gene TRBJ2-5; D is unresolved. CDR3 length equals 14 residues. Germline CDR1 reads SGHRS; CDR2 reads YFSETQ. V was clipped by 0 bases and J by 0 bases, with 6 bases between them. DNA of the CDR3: TGCGCCAGCAGCTTGGTAGTAAACCAAGAGACCCAGTACTTC. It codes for CASSLVVNQETQYF.

In DNA form, the CDR3 reads TGCAGTGCTAGGGGGACGGGGGTCAATCAGCCCCAGCATTTT. Translation gives CSARGTGVNQPQHF. V usage is TRBV20-1 and J usage is TRBJ1-5; the D gene is possibly TRBD1 (5 bases). The CDR3 extends over 14 amino acids. Germline V CDR1 and CDR2: DFQATT, SNEGSKA (reference sequence). V shed 3 bases and J shed 3 bases, with 12 bases lying between them.

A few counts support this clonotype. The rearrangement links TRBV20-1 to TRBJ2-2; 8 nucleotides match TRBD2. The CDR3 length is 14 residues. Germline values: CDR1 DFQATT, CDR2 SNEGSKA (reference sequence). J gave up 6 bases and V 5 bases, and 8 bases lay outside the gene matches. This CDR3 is CSAPAGTRSGELFF. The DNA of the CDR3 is TGCAGTGCTCCAGCCGGGACTAGATCCGGGGAGCTGTTTTTT.

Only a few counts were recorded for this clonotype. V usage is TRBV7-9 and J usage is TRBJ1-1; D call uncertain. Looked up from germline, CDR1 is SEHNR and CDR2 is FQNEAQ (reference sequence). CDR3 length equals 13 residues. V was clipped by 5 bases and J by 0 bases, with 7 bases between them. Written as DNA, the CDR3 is TGTGCCAGCAGCCGGAAAATGAACACTGAAGCTTTCTTT. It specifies CASSRKMNTEAFF. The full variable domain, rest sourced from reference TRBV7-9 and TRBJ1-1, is DTGVSQNPRHKITKRGQNVTFRCDPISEHNRLYWYRQTLGQGPEFLTYFQNEAQLEKSRLLSDRFSAERPKGSFSTLEIQRTEQGDSAMYLCASSRKMNTEAFFGQGTRLTVV.

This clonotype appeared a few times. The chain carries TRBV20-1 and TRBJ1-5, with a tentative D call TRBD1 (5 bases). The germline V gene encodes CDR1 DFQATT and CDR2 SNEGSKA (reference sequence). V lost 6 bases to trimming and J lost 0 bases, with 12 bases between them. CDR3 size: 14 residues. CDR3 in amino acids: CSADSGSSNQPQHF. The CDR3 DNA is TGCAGTGCCGACAGTGGTAGTAGCAATCAGCCCCAGCATTTT.

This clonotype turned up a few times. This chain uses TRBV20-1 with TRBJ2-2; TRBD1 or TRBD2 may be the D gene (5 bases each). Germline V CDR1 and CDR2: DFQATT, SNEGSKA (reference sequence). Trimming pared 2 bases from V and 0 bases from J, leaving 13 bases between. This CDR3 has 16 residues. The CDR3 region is CSARRLGTANTGELFF. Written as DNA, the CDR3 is TGCAGTGCTAGAAGATTAGGGACCGCGAACACCGGGGAGCTGTTTTTT.

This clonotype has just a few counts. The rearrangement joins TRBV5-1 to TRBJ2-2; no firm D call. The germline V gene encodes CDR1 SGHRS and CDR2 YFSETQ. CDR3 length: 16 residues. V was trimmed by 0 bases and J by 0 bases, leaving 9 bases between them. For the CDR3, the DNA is TGCGCCAGCAGCTTGGGGGGTGACGCGAACACCGGGGAGCTGTTTTTT. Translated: CASSLGGDANTGELFF.

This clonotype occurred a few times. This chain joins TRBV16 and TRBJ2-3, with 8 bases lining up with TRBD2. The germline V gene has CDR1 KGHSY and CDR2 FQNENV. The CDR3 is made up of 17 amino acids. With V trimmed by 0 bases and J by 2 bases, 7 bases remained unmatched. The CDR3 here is CASSQSRREDITDTQYF. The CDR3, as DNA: TGTGCCAGCAGCCAATCGAGGCGGGAGGATATCACAGATACGCAGTATTTT.

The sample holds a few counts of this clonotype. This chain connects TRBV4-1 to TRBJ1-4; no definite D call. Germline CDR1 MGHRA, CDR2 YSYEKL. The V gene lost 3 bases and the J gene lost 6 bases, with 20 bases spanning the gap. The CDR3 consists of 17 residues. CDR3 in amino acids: CASSHPAGGNWDEKLFF. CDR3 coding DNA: TGCGCCAGCAGCCATCCCGCGGGCGGGAATTGGGATGAAAAACTGTTTTTT.

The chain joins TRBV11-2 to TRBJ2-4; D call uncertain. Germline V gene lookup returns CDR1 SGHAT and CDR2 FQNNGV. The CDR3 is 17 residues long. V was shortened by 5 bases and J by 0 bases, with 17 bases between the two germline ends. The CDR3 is CASSPSKSPLAKNIQYF. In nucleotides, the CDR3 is TGTGCCAGCAGCCCATCTAAGAGTCCCCTAGCCAAAAACATTCAGTACTTC.